This T cell receptor beta chain was sequenced for a study of technical replicates of blood from a handful of donors (dated by TCRdb to about 2017). The method behind the library was the immunoSEQ multiplex PCR assay. This immuneACCESS table, as held by TCRdb, lists in-frame sequences with V and J called but not all clones. Of the missing ones, under half trace to an unresolved V gene in checked studies; the others have no known cause. This sample has some 77,000 clones in its table, and 90% to 95% of those were observed once. The top ten constitute 0.37% of the sample. Measured from the cysteine to the phenylalanine, the CDR3 is 16 residues long. The sequence is cut down to CDR3 DNA, 48 bases in frame from base 1. From a lookup of the germline V gene, CDR1 and CDR2 are SGDLS and YYNGEE. V and J are truncated by 7 bases and 0 bases respectively, leaving an intervening sequence of 14 bases. This clone has only one observation. The antigen it binds to is not known. No base-level quality is on record; no much larger clone is a single base apart.

This receptor was obtained from a human donor in good health. Rearrangement joined TRBV9 to TRBJ2-6; the D gene cannot be resolved reliably. Sequencing was carried out using T cells isolated from PBMCs. The CDR3 region: CASASGQSSGANVLTF. The nucleotide sequence reads TGTGCCAGCGCATCGGGTCAGAGCTCTGGGGCCAACGTCCTGACTTTC.